The entry that follows covers one T cell receptor (beta chain) sequence. The antigen remains unidentified. This record comes from a study of T cells after yellow fever vaccination. General study points: Researchers report a weaker secondary response that nonetheless peaked faster, day 5 versus 15. Although most clonotypes did not, a small share appeared in both CD4 and CD8 compartments.

Germline CDR1 is MNHEY and CDR2 is SVGEGT. CDR3 length: 17 amino acids. V lost 2 bases, J lost 1 base, and 15 bases lay in between. MiXCR, run by TCRdb on the 5' RACE reads, gives a single entry per CDR3 protein. Of about 630,000 distinct CDR3 sequences detected, roughly 12% appear once; the ten largest clones hold 15%. This clonotype was obtained from a man aged 30-40 years who received the YFV17D yellow fever vaccine. The chain is built from TRBV6-2 or TRBV6-3 and TRBJ1-5; no firm D call. The sequencing here drew on PBMCs, taken on the day of the yellow fever booster vaccination. The CDR3 DNA sequence: TGTGCCAGCAGTTACGAGGATTGGAGGGTCAGCAATCAGCCCCAGCATTTT. It codes for CASSYEDWRVSNQPQHF.